Listed below are T cell receptor beta chains from one sample, sequenced in a study of identical twins. TCRdb reprocessed the 5' RACE reads with MiXCR, giving one entry per CDR3 protein. The sample records approximately 1.8 million distinct CDR3 sequences, under 35% being singletons. Sequencing was performed on cord blood. The source is a newborn girl in good health. The CDR3 runs from the conserved cysteine through the conserved F or W. A D gene is named only where the DNA matches it firmly. Clone sizes are given selectively: once, few, many, or a class where the clone is expanded.

>-|-|TRBV12-3/TRBV12-4|TRBJ1-2
TGTGCCAGCAGCCCTCCCTCCGGGACATGGAGCGAGTATGGCTACACCTTC
CASSPPSGTWSEYGYTF
>few|TRBD2|TRBV4-1|TRBJ2-1
TGCGCCAGCAGCCAAGCTCTTCCAGCGGGGCTCTCCTACAATGAGCAGTTCTTC
CASSQALPAGLSYNEQFF
>-|-|TRBV3-1|TRBJ1-2
TGTGCCAGCAGCCAAGTATCTGGGGGGCATCATGGCTACACCTTC
CASSQVSGGHHGYTF
>-|TRBD2|TRBV20-1|TRBJ2-1
TGCAGTGCTAGGGGATTAAGGACTAGCGGGAGCTACGAGCAGTTCTTC
CSARGLRTSGSYEQFF
>-|TRBD2|TRBV5-1|TRBJ2-7
TGCGCCAGCAGCCAACGAGGTAGCGGGGGCCCCTACGAGCAGTACTTC
CASSQRGSGGPYEQYF
>few|TRBD1|TRBV25-1|TRBJ1-1
TGTGCCAGCAGTGACCCAGGGGGCGCTGAAGCTTTCTTT
CASSDPGGAEAFF
>-|TRBD2|TRBV28|TRBJ2-2
TGTGCCAGCAGTCTCAGACTAGCCCCCGGGGAGCTGTTTTTT
CASSLRLAPGELFF
>-|-|TRBV2|TRBJ2-3
TGTGCCACATCCACCTTGGGCGGGAGCACAGATACGCAGTATTTT
CATSTLGGSTDTQYF
>-|-|TRBV27|TRBJ2-2
TGTGCCAGCAGTCATACACACACCGGGGAGCTGTTTTTT
CASSHTHTGELFF
>many|-|TRBV10-3|TRBJ2-5
TGTGCCATCAGTGAGTCACTTTCTCAAGAGACCCAGTACTTC
CAISESLSQETQYF
>few|-|TRBV2|TRBJ2-1
TGTGCCAGTATCGAACCAAATGAGCAGTTCTTC
CASIEPNEQFF
>many|-|TRBV29-1|TRBJ2-1
TGCAGCGTTGGCGGGGTCTCCTACAATGAGCAGTTCTTC
CSVGGVSYNEQFF
>few|-|TRBV13|TRBJ1-6
TGTGCCAGCAGCGGGACATCGAGCTCCTATAATTCACCCCTCCACTTT
CASSGTSSSYNSPLHF
>-|TRBD2|TRBV7-2|TRBJ2-4
TGTGCCAGCAGCTTAGAGGCTAGCGGGATGGGGTGGGACATTCAGTACTTC
CASSLEASGMGWDIQYF
>few|-|TRBV10-3|TRBJ2-7
TGTGCCATCAGTGAGTCAGTGAGGAGCTCCTACGAGCAGTACTTC
CAISESVRSSYEQYF
>-|TRBD2|TRBV3-1|TRBJ2-3
TGTGCCAGCAGCAGACCGGGACTAGAAGCAGATACGCAGTATTTT
CASSRPGLEADTQYF
>-|-|TRBV12-3/TRBV12-4|TRBJ2-3
TGTGCCAGCAGCAGGGGAGGAGTAATGAGGGGGGATACGCAGTATTTT
CASSRGGVMRGDTQYF
>-|TRBD2|TRBV20-1|TRBJ2-1
TGCAGTGCCCCAATAGCGGGGGGGCTCGATGAGCAGTTCTTC
CSAPIAGGLDEQFF
>-|-|TRBV6-6|TRBJ1-3
TGTGCCAGCAGTTACTCGATTTACAGCCTGTCTGGAAACACCATATATTTT
CASSYSIYSLSGNTIYF
>-|-|TRBV6-6|TRBJ2-1
TGTGCCAGCAGTTACTCTGTGGTTCCCTTCTACGAGCAGTTCTTC
CASSYSVVPFYEQFF
>few|TRBD1|TRBV3-1|TRBJ2-4
TGTGCCAGCAGTTCGACAGGGGAGGACAAAAACATTCAGTACTTC
CASSSTGEDKNIQYF
>-|-|TRBV7-6|TRBJ2-7
TGTGCCAGCAGCCAAATGTGGGGAGCCGAGCAGTACTTC
CASSQMWGAEQYF
>-|TRBD1|TRBV4-1|TRBJ1-1
TGCGCCAGCAGCCAAGTGGGTGGGGACAGGAGGCAAGCAGCTTTCTTT
CASSQVGGDRRQAAFF
>-|-|TRBV6-5|TRBJ2-2
TGTGCCAGCAGTTACCGGGGAGATGTCGGGGAGCTGTTTTTT
CASSYRGDVGELFF
>-|-|TRBV29-1|TRBJ2-7
TGCAGCGTTGATGGTCCCCGATACGAGCAGTACTTC
CSVDGPRYEQYF
>few|TRBD2|TRBV11-1|TRBJ2-1
TGTGCCAGCAGCCCAGCGGGAGGCGAATACAATGAGCAGTTCTTC
CASSPAGGEYNEQFF
>many|-|TRBV6-1|TRBJ2-1
TGTGCCAGCAGGCGGGCCTCCTACAATGAGCAGTTCTTC
CASRRASYNEQFF
>few|-|TRBV2|TRBJ1-5
TGTGCCACCAGCGGCAGCGTAAATCAGCCCCAGCATTTT
CATSGSVNQPQHF
>few|TRBD1|TRBV4-2|TRBJ1-2
TGTGCCAGCAGCCAACCCACAGGGGTAGGCTATGGCTACACCTTC
CASSQPTGVGYGYTF
>-|TRBD1|TRBV20-1|TRBJ1-4
TGCAGTGCTAGGGAGGACAGGCTGACGACTAGTGAAAAACTGTTTTTT
CSAREDRLTTSEKLFF
>-|-|TRBV19|TRBJ2-7
TGTGCCAGTAGTATGAGTCGGATGGTCTACGAGCAGTACTTC
CASSMSRMVYEQYF
>few|TRBD2|TRBV29-1|TRBJ2-1
TGCAGCGTTGTCAGGGCTAGCGGGATACACAATGAGCAGTTCTTC
CSVVRASGIHNEQFF
>-|-|TRBV25-1|TRBJ1-2
TGTGCCAGCAGTGAATTAGGGTCTAATGGCTACACCTTC
CASSELGSNGYTF
>few|-|TRBV6-1|TRBJ2-5
TGTGCCAGCAGGGGCAGGGCGGTGGAGACCCAGTACTTC
CASRGRAVETQYF
>once|-|TRBV11-2|TRBJ1-1
TGTGCCAGCAGCTTAGTTGGCTTATCATGGCTGAACACTGAAGCTTTCTTT
CASSLVGLSWLNTEAFF
>-|-|TRBV5-1|TRBJ2-5
TGCGCCAGCAACTTGAGTAAACAAGAGACCCAGTACTTC
CASNLSKQETQYF
>many|-|TRBV27|TRBJ2-4
TGTGCCAGCCGGGAGCTAGCCAAAAACATTCAGTACTTC
CASRELAKNIQYF
>few|TRBD1|TRBV6-1|TRBJ2-1
TGTGCCAGCAGTAAGGACAGGGTCAATGAGCAGTTCTTC
CASSKDRVNEQFF
>-|TRBD1|TRBV5-1|TRBJ2-5
TGCGCCAGCAGCTTTTTTGGCGGGACAGGGCTGAACAATGAGCAGTACTTC
CASSFFGGTGLNNEQYF
>-|-|TRBV5-6|TRBJ1-4
TGTGCCAGCAGCGTGGAACCAGGGGTACTGTTTTTT
CASSVEPGVLFF
>-|-|TRBV4-1|TRBJ1-2
TGCGCCAGCCAGGCCCACCTCTCGGGGGGCTATGGCTACACCTTC
CASQAHLSGGYGYTF
>many|-|TRBV29-1|TRBJ2-4
TGCAGCGTGGATGAAAAGGGCAAAAACATTCAGTACTTC
CSVDEKGKNIQYF
>few|-|TRBV20-1|TRBJ2-4
TGCAGTGCGGAAGCAGGGAGAGCCAAAAACATTCAGTACTTC
CSAEAGRAKNIQYF
>-|-|TRBV7-9|TRBJ1-2
TGTGCCAGCAGCTTAGCTAACAGTCCTAACTATGGCTACACCTTC
CASSLANSPNYGYTF
>few|-|TRBV6-1|TRBJ1-2
TGTGCCAGCAGTGAACATGGGTTTAACTATGGCTACACCTTC
CASSEHGFNYGYTF
>many|TRBD1|TRBV6-5|TRBJ1-2
TGTGCCAGCAGTCTAGTCGGGACAGGGGCCTATGGCTACACCTTC
CASSLVGTGAYGYTF
>once|TRBD1|TRBV14|TRBJ1-1
TGTGCCAGCAGCCTTAACAGGGGGATAGGTAAAGCTTTCTTT
CASSLNRGIGKAFF
>few|-|TRBV6-7|TRBJ2-3
TGTGCCAGCAGTGCCCCAACCTCTCAAGCCGCGATTAGCACAGATACGCAGTATTTT
CASSAPTSQAAISTDTQYF
>few|-|TRBV5-4|TRBJ2-7
TGTGCCAGCAGCCCATCGCGTGGCAGCTCCTACGAGCAGTACTTC
CASSPSRGSSYEQYF
>once|TRBD1|TRBV27|TRBJ2-1
TGTGCCAGCAGTTCGGACAGGGGTAGCAATGGGCAGTTCTTC
CASSSDRGSNGQFF
>few|-|TRBV24-1|TRBJ2-3
TGTGCCACCAGTGACCCGGGCGGAGCCACAGATACGCAGTATTTT
CATSDPGGATDTQYF
>few|TRBD1|TRBV12-3/TRBV12-4|TRBJ2-5
TGTGCCAGCAGTTTGGGTTTAGGTCGGACAGGCCGGGAAGAGACCCAGTACTTC
CASSLGLGRTGREETQYF
>-|-|TRBV20-1|TRBJ1-1
TGCAGTGCTAGAGATACAGGGATTCCTGAAGCTTTCTTT
CSARDTGIPEAFF
>-|-|TRBV5-6|TRBJ1-6
TGTGCCAGCAGCTTGGGGTGGGGAGCACCCCTCCACTTT
CASSLGWGAPLHF
>few|-|TRBV12-3/TRBV12-4|TRBJ1-2
TGTGCCAGCAGTTTTCGAACCCTTGCGGGCTACACCTTC
CASSFRTLAGYTF
>-|TRBD1|TRBV20-1|TRBJ1-6
TGCAGTGCTAGACCGGGACAGACCAATTCACCCCTCCACTTT
CSARPGQTNSPLHF
>-|-|TRBV20-1|TRBJ1-4
TGCAGTGCTAGAGATGGTAGGGGGGTCTCGATGGAAAAACTGTTTTTT
CSARDGRGVSMEKLFF